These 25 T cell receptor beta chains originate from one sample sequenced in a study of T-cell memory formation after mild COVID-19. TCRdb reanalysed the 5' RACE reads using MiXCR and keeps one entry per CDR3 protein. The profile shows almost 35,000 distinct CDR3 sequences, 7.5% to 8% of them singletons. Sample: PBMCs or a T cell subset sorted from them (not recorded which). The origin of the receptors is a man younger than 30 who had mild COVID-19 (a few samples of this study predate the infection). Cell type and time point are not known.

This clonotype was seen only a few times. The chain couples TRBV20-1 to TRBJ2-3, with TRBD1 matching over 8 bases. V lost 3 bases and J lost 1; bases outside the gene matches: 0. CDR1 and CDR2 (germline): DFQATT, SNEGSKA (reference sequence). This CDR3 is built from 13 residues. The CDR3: CSARTGGTDTQYF. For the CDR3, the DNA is TGCAGTGCTAGGACAGGGGGCACAGATACGCAGTATTTT.

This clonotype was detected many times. CDR3 protein: CAIFGGTGIAGELFF. The CDR3 DNA reads as TGTGCCATCTTCGGAGGGACAGGGATCGCCGGGGAGCTGTTTTTT. This chain connects TRBV10-3 to TRBJ2-2; TRBD1 matches at 9 bases. With V trimmed by 8 bases and J by 6 bases, 10 bases remained unmatched. CDR1 is ENHRY and CDR2 is SYGVKD in the germline V gene. CDR3 length equals 15 residues.

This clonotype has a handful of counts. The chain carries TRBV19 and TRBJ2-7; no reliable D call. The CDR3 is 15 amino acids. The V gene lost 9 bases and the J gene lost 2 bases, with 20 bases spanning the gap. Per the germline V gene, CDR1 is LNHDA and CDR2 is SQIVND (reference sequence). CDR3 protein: CARPTPTKNPYEQYV. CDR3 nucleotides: TGTGCCAGACCCACCCCTACGAAGAACCCCTACGAGCAGTACGTC.

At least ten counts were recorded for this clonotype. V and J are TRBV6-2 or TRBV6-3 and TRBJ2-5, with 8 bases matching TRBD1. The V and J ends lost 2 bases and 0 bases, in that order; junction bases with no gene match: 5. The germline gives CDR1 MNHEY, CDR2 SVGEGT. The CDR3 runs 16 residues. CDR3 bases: TGTGCCAGCAGTTACGAGACAGGGGCCTACCAAGAGACCCAGTACTTC. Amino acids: CASSYETGAYQETQYF.

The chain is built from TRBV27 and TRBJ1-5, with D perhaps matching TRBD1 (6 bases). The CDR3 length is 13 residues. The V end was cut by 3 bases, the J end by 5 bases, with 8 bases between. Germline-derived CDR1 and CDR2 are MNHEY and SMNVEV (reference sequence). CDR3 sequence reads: CASSFRTDQPQHF. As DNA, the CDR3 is TGTGCCAGCAGTTTTCGGACAGATCAGCCCCAGCATTTT.

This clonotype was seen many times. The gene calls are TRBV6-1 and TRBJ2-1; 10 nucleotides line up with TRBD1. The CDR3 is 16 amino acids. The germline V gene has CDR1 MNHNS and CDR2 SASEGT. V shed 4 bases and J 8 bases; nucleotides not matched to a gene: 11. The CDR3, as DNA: TGTGCCAGCAGTGGAGACCCGGGACAGGGGAGCGATGAGCAGTTCTTC. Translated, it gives CASSGDPGQGSDEQFF.

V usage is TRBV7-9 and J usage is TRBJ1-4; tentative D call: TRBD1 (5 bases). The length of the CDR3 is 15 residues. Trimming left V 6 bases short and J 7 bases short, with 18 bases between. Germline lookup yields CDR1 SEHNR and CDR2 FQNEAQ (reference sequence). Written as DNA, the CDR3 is TGTGCCAGCAGAACGACAAGGGCTAGGGGTGAAAAACTGTTTTTT. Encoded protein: CASRTTRARGEKLFF.

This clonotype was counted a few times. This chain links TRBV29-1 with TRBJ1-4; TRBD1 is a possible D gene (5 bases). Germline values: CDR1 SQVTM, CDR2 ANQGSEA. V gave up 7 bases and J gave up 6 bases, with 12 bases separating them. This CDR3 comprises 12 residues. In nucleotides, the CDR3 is TGCAGCGCCAGGGTCCCTTATGAAAAACTGTTTTTT. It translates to CSARVPYEKLFF.

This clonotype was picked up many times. The CDR3 loop is CASSGDGFREADTQYF. Here the CDR3 DNA reads TGCGCCAGCAGCGGAGACGGGTTCAGAGAGGCAGATACGCAGTATTTT. The chain uses TRBV4-1 and TRBJ2-3; D gene ambiguous. In germline, CDR1 is MGHRA, CDR2 YSYEKL. The CDR3 loop spans 16 amino acids. Trimming took 5 bases from V and 4 from J, leaving 19 bases between them.

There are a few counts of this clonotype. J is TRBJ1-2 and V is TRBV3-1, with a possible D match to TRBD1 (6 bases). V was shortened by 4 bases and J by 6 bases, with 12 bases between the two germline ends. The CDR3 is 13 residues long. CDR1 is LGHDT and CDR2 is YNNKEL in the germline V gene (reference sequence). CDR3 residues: CASSPLPGDGYTF. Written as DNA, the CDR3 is TGTGCCAGCAGCCCTCTCCCAGGGGATGGCTACACCTTC.

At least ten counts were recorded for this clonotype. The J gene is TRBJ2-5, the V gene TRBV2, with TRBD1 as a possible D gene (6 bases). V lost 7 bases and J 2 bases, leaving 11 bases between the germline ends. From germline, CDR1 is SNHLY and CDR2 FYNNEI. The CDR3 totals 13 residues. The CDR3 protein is CASNRQEQETQYF. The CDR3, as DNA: TGTGCCAGCAACCGACAGGAACAAGAGACCCAGTACTTC.

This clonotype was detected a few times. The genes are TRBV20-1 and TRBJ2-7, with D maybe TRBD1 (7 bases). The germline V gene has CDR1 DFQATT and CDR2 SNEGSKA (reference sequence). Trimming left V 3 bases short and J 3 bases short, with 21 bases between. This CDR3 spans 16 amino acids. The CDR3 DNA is TGCAGTGCTAGTTTCCGGAACAGGGGACTTTACTACGAGCAGTACGTC. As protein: CSASFRNRGLYYEQYV.

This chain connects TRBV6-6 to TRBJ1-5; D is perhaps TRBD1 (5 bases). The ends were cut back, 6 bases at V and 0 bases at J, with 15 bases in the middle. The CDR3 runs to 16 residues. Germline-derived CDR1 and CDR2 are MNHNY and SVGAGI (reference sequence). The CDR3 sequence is CASSPREGYSNQPQHF. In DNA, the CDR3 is TGTGCCAGCAGCCCTCGGGAGGGGTATAGCAATCAGCCCCAGCATTTT.

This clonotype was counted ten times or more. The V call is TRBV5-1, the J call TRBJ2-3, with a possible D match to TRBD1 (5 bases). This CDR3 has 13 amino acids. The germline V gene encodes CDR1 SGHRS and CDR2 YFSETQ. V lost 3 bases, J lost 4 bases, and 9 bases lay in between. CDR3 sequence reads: CASSSPGPDTQYF. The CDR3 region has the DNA TGCGCCAGCAGCTCCCCAGGGCCAGATACGCAGTATTTT.

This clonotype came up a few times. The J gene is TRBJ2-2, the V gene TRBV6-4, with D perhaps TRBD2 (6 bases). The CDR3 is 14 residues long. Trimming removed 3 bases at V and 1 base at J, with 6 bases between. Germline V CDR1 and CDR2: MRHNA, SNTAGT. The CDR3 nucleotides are TGTGCCAGCAGTGAGGGACTGAACACCGGGGAGCTGTTTTTT. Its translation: CASSEGLNTGELFF.

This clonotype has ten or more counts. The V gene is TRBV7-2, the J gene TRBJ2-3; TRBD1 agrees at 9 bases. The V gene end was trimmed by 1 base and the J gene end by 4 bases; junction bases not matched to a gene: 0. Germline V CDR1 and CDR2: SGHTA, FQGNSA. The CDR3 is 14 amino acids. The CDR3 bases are TGTGCCAGCAGCTTAGGACAGGGGGCAGATACGCAGTATTTT. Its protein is CASSLGQGADTQYF.

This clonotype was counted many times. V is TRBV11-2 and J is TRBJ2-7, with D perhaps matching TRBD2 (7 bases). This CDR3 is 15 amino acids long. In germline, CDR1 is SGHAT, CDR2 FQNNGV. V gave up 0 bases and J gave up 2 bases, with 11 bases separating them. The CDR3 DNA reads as TGTGCCAGCAGCTTAGACGGGGGGCCACCCTACGAGCAGTACTTC. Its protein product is CASSLDGGPPYEQYF.

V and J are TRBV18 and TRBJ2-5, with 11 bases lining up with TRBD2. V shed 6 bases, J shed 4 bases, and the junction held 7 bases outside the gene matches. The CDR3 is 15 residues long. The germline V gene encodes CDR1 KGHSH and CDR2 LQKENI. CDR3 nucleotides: TGTGCCAGCTCTCGCGGGACTAGCGGTGCAGAGACCCAGTACTTC. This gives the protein CASSRGTSGAETQYF.

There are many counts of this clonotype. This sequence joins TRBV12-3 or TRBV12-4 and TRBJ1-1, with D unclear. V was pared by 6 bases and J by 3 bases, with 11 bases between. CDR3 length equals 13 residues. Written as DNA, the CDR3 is TGTGCCAGCAGCCCAGCGGCCTACACTGAAGCTTTCTTT. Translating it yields CASSPAAYTEAFF.

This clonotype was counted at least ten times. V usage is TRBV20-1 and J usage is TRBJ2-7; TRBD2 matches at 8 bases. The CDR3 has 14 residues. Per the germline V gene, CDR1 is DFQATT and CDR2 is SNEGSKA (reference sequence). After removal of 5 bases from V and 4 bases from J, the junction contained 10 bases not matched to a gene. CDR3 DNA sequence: TGCAGTGCTCGTAGAAGCGGGGGAGATTACGAGCAGTACGTC. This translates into CSARRSGGDYEQYV.

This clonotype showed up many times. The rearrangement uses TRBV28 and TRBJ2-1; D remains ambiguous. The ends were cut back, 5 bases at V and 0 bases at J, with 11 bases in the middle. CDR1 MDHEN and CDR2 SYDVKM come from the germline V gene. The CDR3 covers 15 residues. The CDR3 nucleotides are TGTGCCAGCAGTCTAGGCGCTAGCTCCTACAATGAGCAGTTCTTC. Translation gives CASSLGASSYNEQFF.

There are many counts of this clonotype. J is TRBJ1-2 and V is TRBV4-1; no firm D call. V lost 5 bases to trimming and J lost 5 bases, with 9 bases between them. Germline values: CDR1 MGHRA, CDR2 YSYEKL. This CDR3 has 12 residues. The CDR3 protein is CASSVGDYGYTF. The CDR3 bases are TGCGCCAGCAGCGTTGGGGATTATGGCTACACCTTC.

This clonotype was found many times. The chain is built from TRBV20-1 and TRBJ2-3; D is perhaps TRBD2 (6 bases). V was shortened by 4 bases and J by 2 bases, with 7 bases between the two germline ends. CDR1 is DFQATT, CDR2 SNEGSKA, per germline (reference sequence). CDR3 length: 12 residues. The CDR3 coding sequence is TGCAGTGCTACGGGGGACACAGATACGCAGTATTTT. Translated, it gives CSATGDTDTQYF.

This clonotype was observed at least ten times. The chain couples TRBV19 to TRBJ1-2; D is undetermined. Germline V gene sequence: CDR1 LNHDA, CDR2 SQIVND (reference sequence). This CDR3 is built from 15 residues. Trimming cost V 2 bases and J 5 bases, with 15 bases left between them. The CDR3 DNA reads TGTGCCAGTAGTATACGGGAACAAATTGAGTATGGCTACACCTTC. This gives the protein CASSIREQIEYGYTF.

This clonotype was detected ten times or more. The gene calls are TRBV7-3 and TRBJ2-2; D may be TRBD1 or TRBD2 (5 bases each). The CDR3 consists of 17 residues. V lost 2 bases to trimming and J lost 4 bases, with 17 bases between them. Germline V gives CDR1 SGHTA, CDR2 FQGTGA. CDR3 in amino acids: CASSLQGGGSGTGELFF. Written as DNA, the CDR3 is TGTGCCAGCAGCTTACAGGGTGGGGGTTCGGGCACCGGGGAGCTGTTTTTT.